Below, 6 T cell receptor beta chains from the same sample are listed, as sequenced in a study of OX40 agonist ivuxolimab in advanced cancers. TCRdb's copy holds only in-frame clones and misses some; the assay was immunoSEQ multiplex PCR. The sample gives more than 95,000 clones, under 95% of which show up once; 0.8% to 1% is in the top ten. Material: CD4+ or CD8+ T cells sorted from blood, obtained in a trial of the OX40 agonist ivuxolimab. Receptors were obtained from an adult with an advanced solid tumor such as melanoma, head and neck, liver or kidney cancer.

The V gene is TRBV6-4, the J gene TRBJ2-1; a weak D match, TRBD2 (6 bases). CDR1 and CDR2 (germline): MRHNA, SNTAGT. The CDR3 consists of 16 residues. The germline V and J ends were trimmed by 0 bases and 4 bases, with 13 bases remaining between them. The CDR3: CASSDSGMGGYNEQFF. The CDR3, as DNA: TGTGCCAGCAGTGACTCGGGCATGGGGGGATACAATGAGCAGTTCTTC.

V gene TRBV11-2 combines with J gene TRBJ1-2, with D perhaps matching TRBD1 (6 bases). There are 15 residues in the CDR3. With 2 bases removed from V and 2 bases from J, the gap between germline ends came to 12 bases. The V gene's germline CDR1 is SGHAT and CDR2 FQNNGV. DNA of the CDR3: TGTGCCAGCAGCTTAACGGGGGGCTGGAACTATGGCTACACCTTC. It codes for CASSLTGGWNYGYTF. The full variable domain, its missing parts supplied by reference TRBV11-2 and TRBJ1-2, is EAGVAQSPRYKIIEKRQSVAFWCNPISGHATLYWYQQILGQGPKLLIQFQNNGVVDDSQLPKDRFSAERLKGVDSTLKIQPAKLEDSAVYLCASSLTGGWNYGYTFGSGTRLTVV.

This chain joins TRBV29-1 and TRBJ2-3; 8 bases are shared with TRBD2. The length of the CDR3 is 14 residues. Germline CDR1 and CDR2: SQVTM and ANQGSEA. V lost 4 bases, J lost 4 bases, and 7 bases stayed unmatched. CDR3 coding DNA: TGCAGCGTTGGGGGTAGCGGGACCCCAGATACGCAGTATTTT. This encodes CSVGGSGTPDTQYF.

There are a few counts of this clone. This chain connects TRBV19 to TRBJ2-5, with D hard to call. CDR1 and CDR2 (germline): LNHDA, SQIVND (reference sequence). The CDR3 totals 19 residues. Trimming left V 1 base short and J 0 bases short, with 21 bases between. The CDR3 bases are TGTGCCAGTAGTATAGTCCCAGGTGGAGTCACAGCGTACCAAGAGACCCAGTACTTC. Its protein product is CASSIVPGGVTAYQETQYF.

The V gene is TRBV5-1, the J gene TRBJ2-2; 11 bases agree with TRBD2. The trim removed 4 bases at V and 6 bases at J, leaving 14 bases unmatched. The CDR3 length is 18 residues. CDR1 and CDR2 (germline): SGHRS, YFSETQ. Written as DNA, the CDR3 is TGCGCCAGCAGCCCGCAGGCACTTACTAGCGGGAGTGCCGGGGAGCTGTTTTTT. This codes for CASSPQALTSGSAGELFF.

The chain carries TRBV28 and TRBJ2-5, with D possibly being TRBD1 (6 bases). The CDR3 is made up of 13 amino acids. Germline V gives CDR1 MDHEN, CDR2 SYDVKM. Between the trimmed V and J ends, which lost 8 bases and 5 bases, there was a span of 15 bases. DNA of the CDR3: TGTGCCAGCCTCGGACAGCTTAGGGAGACCCAGTACTTC. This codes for CASLGQLRETQYF. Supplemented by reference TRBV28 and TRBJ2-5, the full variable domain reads DVKVTQSSRYLVKRTGEKVFLECVQDMDHENMFWYRQDPGLGLRLIYFSYDVKMKEKGDIPEGYSVSREKKERFSLILESASTNQTSMYLCASLGQLRETQYFGPGTRLLVL.